This entry is about one T cell receptor (beta chain). Antigen: not known. The sample is drawn from a study of cytomegalovirus exposure and HLA in healthy donors. General observations from the study: Researchers left out some V segments, among them TRBV6-2 and TRBV6-3, as indistinguishable.

The CDR3 sequence is 13 residues long. V dropped 3 bases and J dropped 8 bases, with 11 bases sitting between them. Germline V gene data show CDR1 as KGHSH and CDR2 as LQKENI. Both 60 Vbeta primers and 13 Jbeta primers went into the PCR. Generated by immunoSEQ multiplex PCR, the TCRdb table keeps only in-frame clones and is missing some. The table has around 150,000 clones, approximately 60% seen once. The sample comprised PBMCs. The rearrangement joins TRBV18 to TRBJ2-1; TRBD2 is a possible D gene (5 bases). This sequence originates from a human donor in good health. The CDR3 coding sequence is TGTGCCAGCTCACCTCGGGCCGGGGATGAGCAGTTCTTC. Translated, it gives CASSPRAGDEQFF.